The sequence of this TCR beta chain was determined in a study of Ad26.COV2.S vaccination and SARS-CoV-2 variants. Study-level background: A participant enrolled in the COV1001 Ad26.COV2.S trial arm provided the sample. Study observations and caveats: Ad26.COV2.S recipients had broader spike-specific TCRs (P = 0.0014). An underestimation of total T cell responses may have resulted from the TCR breadth and depth analyses.

Treatment reported: 19 received Ad26.COV2.S at low or high dose, single or two shots; 5 received placebo; per-sample allocation not given. All samples were drawn on day 63, counting from the first vaccine or placebo injection. SARS-CoV-2 spike from the Wuhan strain was encoded by the vaccine, an Ad26 vector. Points on this clone: Its specificity is not known.

Clones were sequenced by immunoSEQ multiplex PCR, and TCRdb holds only the in-frame ones, with some missing. The table shows around 320,000 clones, with 85% occurring only once. Germline lookup yields CDR1 SGHTA and CDR2 FQGTGA. The J segment lost 2 bases and the V segment lost 1 base, leaving 9 bases of the junction unmatched. The CDR3 extends over 17 amino acids. The chain joins TRBV7-3 to TRBJ2-3; 7 positions match TRBD2. The input for sequencing was peripheral blood, taken in a trial of Ad26.COV2.S vaccine versus placebo. This receptor was identified in a person aged 18 to 59 who received the Ad26.COV2.S COVID-19 vaccine or a placebo. The CDR3 protein is CASSLISAGDPTDTQYF. CDR3 coding DNA: TGTGCCAGCAGCTTAATTTCCGCGGGGGACCCCACAGATACGCAGTATTTT.